A selection of T cell receptor beta chains follows, all from one sample in a study of T cell responses to AZD1222 COVID-19 vaccine. Some clones are missing from TCRdb's copy, which holds only in-frame ones; the method was immunoSEQ multiplex PCR. The data show 100,000 to 150,000 clones, approximately 84% seen once. Source: peripheral blood, taken on day 0 of AZD1222 vaccination. Source of these receptors: an adult in good health. Both conserved end residues are part of each CDR3. D genes are given only for firm matches. A clone size is listed for some rows: how often the clone was seen (once, few, many), or a class if it is expanded.

V,size,J,D,DNA,CDR3
TRBV30,NA,TRBJ1-5,TRBD1,TGTGCCTGGAGTCAACAGGGGAATCAGCCCCAGCATTTT,CAWSQQGNQPQHF
TRBV19,NA,TRBJ2-1,TRBD2,TGTGCCAGTAGTATAGAATCGCGGGGGGTTCCGTTCTTC,CASSIESRGVPFF
TRBV7-2,NA,TRBJ1-5,TRBD1,TGTGCCAGCAGCTCATTGGACAGGGCTTACAATCAGCCCCAGCATTTT,CASSSLDRAYNQPQHF
TRBV7-3,NA,TRBJ2-2,TRBD2,TGTGCCAGCAGCCCGCGTGCGGCGGGAGTTGGGGGCACCGGGGAGCTGTTTTTT,CASSPRAAGVGGTGELFF
TRBV7-2,NA,TRBJ1-1,TRBD1,TGTGCCAGCAGCTTAGTCCGGGACAGGGGTGAAGCTTTCTTT,CASSLVRDRGEAFF
TRBV9,once,TRBJ2-7,NA,TGTGCCAGCAGCGTAGTAAGTAAGGGGGGCGCGGATTTCGAGCAGTACTTC,CASSVVSKGGADFEQYF
TRBV5-1,NA,TRBJ2-2,NA,TGCGCCAGCAGCTTGGACAGGGCGGACACCGGGGAGCTGTTTTTT,CASSLDRADTGELFF
TRBV5-4,once,TRBJ1-2,TRBD1,TGTGCCAGCAACTCTACAGGGGGGATGTTACGGGACTATGGCTACACCTTC,CASNSTGGMLRDYGYTF
TRBV29-1,NA,TRBJ2-3,NA,TGCAGCGCCACGCTCCCAGGTTCGAATACGCAGTATTTT,CSATLPGSNTQYF
TRBV7-3,once,TRBJ2-3,TRBD2,TGTGCCAGCAGCTTACGATCTGGGACTAGCGGGGGAGTCGCAGATACGCAGTATTTT,CASSLRSGTSGGVADTQYF
TRBV6-5,NA,TRBJ2-7,NA,TGTGCCAGCCACCGGGCCACTTACTCCTACGAGCAGTACTTC,CASHRATYSYEQYF
TRBV6-1,NA,TRBJ2-6,NA,TGTGCCAGCAGTGAGACAGCCTCTGGGGCCAACGTCCTGACTTTC,CASSETASGANVLTF
TRBV11-2,NA,TRBJ2-7,TRBD1,TGTGCCAGCAGCCGGGACAGGGTCTACGAGCAGTACTTC,CASSRDRVYEQYF
TRBV5-5,NA,TRBJ1-2,NA,TGTGCCAGCACACATACAAGGGATTCCTATGGCTACACCTTC,CASTHTRDSYGYTF
TRBV7-2,once,TRBJ2-1,NA,TGTGCCAGCAGCCCGCTACAGGGTAAAGATGAGCAGTTCTTC,CASSPLQGKDEQFF
TRBV5-1,NA,TRBJ2-1,TRBD2,TGCGCCAGCAAAGGGGGACTAGCGGGGAGCAATGAGCAGTTCTTC,CASKGGLAGSNEQFF
TRBV28,NA,TRBJ2-7,NA,TGTGCCAGCAGGTCTCTGGGGGGAGTCTACGAGCAGTACTTC,CASRSLGGVYEQYF
TRBV19,NA,TRBJ1-1,TRBD1,TGTGCCAGTAGTATTACAGGGGGCTTGGGCACTGAAGCTTTCTTT,CASSITGGLGTEAFF
TRBV13,NA,TRBJ2-5,NA,TGTGCCAGCAGCTGGGGGCCAGAGACCCAGTACTTC,CASSWGPETQYF
TRBV28,NA,TRBJ1-6,TRBD1,TGTGCCAGCACTCTAGGAGGGGGCGGTGTGTATTCACCCCTCCACTTT,CASTLGGGGVYSPLHF
TRBV7-2,NA,TRBJ1-2,NA,TGTGCCAGCAGCTTAGGGGCCACCCCTGGCTATGGCTACACCTTC,CASSLGATPGYGYTF
TRBV14,NA,TRBJ2-2,NA,TGTGCCAGCAGCCGATGGGGTAGCACCGGGGAGCTGTTTTTT,CASSRWGSTGELFF
TRBV29-1,NA,TRBJ1-3,NA,TGCAGCGTTGAAACAGGTCTTCCCTCTGGAAACACCATATATTTT,CSVETGLPSGNTIYF
TRBV2,NA,TRBJ2-5,TRBD1,TGTGCCAGCAGCAAGGACAGGGACCAAGAGACCCAGTACTTC,CASSKDRDQETQYF
TRBV6-5,NA,TRBJ2-3,TRBD2,TGTGCCAGCAGTTTTCCGGGACTAAGCACAGATACGCAGTATTTT,CASSFPGLSTDTQYF
TRBV7-7,NA,TRBJ2-5,TRBD2,TGTGCCAGCAGCGTAGGGCGACTGGCGGGGGGGCGGGAGACCCAGTACTTC,CASSVGRLAGGRETQYF
TRBV6-4,NA,TRBJ1-2,NA,TGTGCCAGCAGTGACTCGGGGGGCAGCCCGATCTATGGCTACACCTTC,CASSDSGGSPIYGYTF
TRBV28,NA,TRBJ1-6,NA,TGTGCCAGCAGCCTCGACAGGAGAACCACGCTTTCACCCCTCCACTTT,CASSLDRRTTLSPLHF
TRBV6-2/TRBV6-3,NA,TRBJ1-5,NA,TGTGCCAGCAGCCACCGCACCTTTGGAACCTATAGCAATCAGCCCCAGCATTTT,CASSHRTFGTYSNQPQHF